This T cell receptor beta chain was retrieved from a study of blood T cell repertoires in COVID-19. The CDR3 runs 13 residues. Germline assignment: CDR1 SEHNR and CDR2 FQNEAQ (reference sequence). V shed 9 bases, J shed 2 bases, and the junction held 5 bases outside the gene matches. Measured with immunoSEQ multiplex PCR; TCRdb has only the in-frame clones, and not every one. The sample includes 110,000 to 150,000 clones, 87% of them seen just once. The chain couples TRBV7-9 to TRBJ2-7; 9 bases agree with TRBD2. Sequenced sample: PBMCs or T cells enriched from blood (not recorded which). The TCR originated in a man aged 55 to 70 who had recovered from COVID-19. The CDR3 DNA is TGTGCCAGTCAGACTAGCGGAGCCTACGAGCAGTACTTC. As protein: CASQTSGAYEQYF.